This T cell receptor (beta chain) was obtained from a study of T cells in tuberculosis. Study-wide results and caveats: T cells binding CD1B-GMM tetramer weakly possibly escaped the sort.

Chain pairing is unknown; alpha and beta were sequenced separately. Here immunoSEQ multiplex PCR was the method, and the copy in TCRdb shows in-frame clones only, minus some. The sample yields 54,000 or so clones, 81% seen once. Thawed, overnight-rested PBMC were stained with GMM-loaded CD1B tetramer, viability dye and anti-CD3, then sorted. CD1B tetramers were loaded with Rhodococcus equi-derived C32 glucose monomycolate. This CDR3 has 16 residues. Germline assignment: CDR1 SGHRS and CDR2 YFSETQ. The ends lost 2 bases at V and 3 bases at J; junction bases unmatched: 11. J is TRBJ2-7 and V is TRBV5-1; TRBD1 aligns across 7 bases. The sequencing sample was made of CD1b-GMM tetramer-negative cells sorted from PBMCs. The clonotype comes from an adult woman with latent tuberculosis. This CDR3 is CASSFGQAPLDYEQYF. The CDR3 DNA sequence: TGCGCCAGCAGCTTTGGACAGGCCCCTCTTGACTACGAGCAGTACTTC.